The rows below give T cell receptor beta chains drawn from one sample of a study of cytomegalovirus exposure and HLA in healthy donors. The method was immunoSEQ multiplex PCR; TCRdb's version includes in-frame clones alone and lacks a portion of them. The repertoire consists of approximately 150,000 clones, with around 74% occurring once and the leading ten covering over 2.5%. The sample comprised PBMCs. Receptor source: a female donor in good health and CMV-seronegative. CDR3s include the opening cysteine and the closing phenylalanine or tryptophan. The D gene is left open where the match is weak. Size is stated for part of the rows, as once, few or many counts, or as a class when the clone is expanded.

size	length	V	J	D	CDR3	DNA
-	17	TRBV2	TRBJ2-3	TRBD2	CASSEALTSGTTDTQYF	TGTGCCAGCAGTGAAGCGCTTACTAGCGGGACCACAGATACGCAGTATTTT
-	13	TRBV28	TRBJ2-6	-	CASSAPGANVLTF	TGTGCCAGCAGCGCGCCTGGGGCCAACGTCCTGACTTTC
once	15	TRBV9	TRBJ2-7	-	CASSVEGRVGAEQYF	TGTGCCAGCAGCGTAGAAGGCAGGGTGGGGGCGGAGCAGTACTTC
-	12	TRBV6-6	TRBJ2-3	-	CASSPDRHTQYF	TGTGCCAGCAGTCCAGACAGGCATACGCAGTATTTT
-	15	TRBV28	TRBJ2-4	-	CASSFRYTGEDIQYF	TGTGCCAGCAGTTTTCGTTATACGGGGGAGGACATTCAGTACTTC
-	13	TRBV25-1	TRBJ1-1	-	CASSENGNTEAFF	TGTGCCAGCAGTGAAAACGGGAACACTGAAGCTTTCTTT
-	15	TRBV7-2	TRBJ1-2	TRBD1	CASSLPAGQGYGYTF	TGTGCCAGCAGCTTACCCGCGGGACAGGGATATGGCTACACCTTC
-	15	TRBV7-9	TRBJ1-2	-	CASSLEYKQNYGYTF	TGTGCCAGCAGCTTAGAGTACAAACAAAACTATGGCTACACCTTC
-	14	TRBV13	TRBJ2-1	TRBD1	CASSLGSGGNEQFF	TGTGCCAGCAGCTTAGGCTCAGGGGGCAATGAGCAGTTCTTC
-	14	TRBV5-1	TRBJ2-7	TRBD2	CASSLASGGYEQYF	TGCGCCAGCAGCTTGGCTAGCGGGGGATACGAGCAGTACTTC
-	16	TRBV27	TRBJ1-5	-	CASSPLAGWDNQPQHF	TGTGCCAGCAGTCCCCTGGCAGGGTGGGACAATCAGCCCCAGCATTTT
-	14	TRBV6-5	TRBJ1-5	TRBD1	CASSTGGVGQPQHF	TGTGCCAGCAGTACAGGGGGCGTAGGCCAGCCCCAGCATTTT
-	16	TRBV5-1	TRBJ2-7	TRBD2	CASSLTSGRGLGEQYF	TGCGCCAGCAGCCTCACTAGCGGGAGAGGTTTGGGGGAGCAGTACTTC
-	15	TRBV29-1	TRBJ2-3	TRBD2	CSVECLAGGTDTQYF	TGCAGCGTTGAATGCCTAGCGGGAGGCACAGATACGCAGTATTTT